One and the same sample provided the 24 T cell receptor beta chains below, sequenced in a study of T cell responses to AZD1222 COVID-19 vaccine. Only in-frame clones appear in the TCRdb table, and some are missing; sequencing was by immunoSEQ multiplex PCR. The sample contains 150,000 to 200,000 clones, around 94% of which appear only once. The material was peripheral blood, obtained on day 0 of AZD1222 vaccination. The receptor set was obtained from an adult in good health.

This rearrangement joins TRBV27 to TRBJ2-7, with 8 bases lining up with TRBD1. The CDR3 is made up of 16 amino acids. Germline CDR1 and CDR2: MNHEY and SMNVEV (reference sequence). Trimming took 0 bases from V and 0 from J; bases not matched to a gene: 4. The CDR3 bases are TGTGCCAGCAGTTTATCGGGTCAGGGGGCCTCCTACGAGCAGTACTTC. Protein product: CASSLSGQGASYEQYF.

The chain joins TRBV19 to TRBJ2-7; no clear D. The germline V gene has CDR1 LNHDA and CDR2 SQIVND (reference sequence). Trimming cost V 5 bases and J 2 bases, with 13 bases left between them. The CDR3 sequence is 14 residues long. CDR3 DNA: TGTGCCAGTAGTTTGGACGGTATTACCTACGAGCAGTACTTC. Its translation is CASSLDGITYEQYF.

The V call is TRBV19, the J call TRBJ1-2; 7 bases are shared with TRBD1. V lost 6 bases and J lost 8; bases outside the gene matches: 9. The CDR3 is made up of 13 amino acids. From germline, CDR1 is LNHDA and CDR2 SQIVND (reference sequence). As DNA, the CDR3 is TGTGCCAGTAGCAGGGACAGTTTAATGGGCTACACCTTC. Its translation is CASSRDSLMGYTF.

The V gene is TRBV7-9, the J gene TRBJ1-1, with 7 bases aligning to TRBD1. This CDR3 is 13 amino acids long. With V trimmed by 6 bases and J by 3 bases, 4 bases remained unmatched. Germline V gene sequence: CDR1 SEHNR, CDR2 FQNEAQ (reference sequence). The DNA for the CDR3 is TGTGCCAGCAGAGAAACAGGGGACACTGAAGCTTTCTTT. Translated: CASRETGDTEAFF.

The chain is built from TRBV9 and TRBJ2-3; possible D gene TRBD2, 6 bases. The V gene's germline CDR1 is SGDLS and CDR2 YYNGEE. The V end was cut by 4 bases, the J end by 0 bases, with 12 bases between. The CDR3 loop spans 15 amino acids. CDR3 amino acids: CASSLSGTSTDTQYF. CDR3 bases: TGTGCCAGCAGCCTTAGCGGAACTAGCACAGATACGCAGTATTTT.

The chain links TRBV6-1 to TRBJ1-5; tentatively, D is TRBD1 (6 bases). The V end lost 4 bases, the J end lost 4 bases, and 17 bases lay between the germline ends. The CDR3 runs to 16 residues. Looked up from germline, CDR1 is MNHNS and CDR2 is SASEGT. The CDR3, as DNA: TGTGCCAGCAGTGGTACAGGGAATCGGGCAAATCAGCCCCAGCATTTT. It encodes CASSGTGNRANQPQHF.

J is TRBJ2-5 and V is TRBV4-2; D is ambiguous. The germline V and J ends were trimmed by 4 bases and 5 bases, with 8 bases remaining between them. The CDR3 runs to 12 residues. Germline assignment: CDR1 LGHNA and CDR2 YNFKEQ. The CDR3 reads CASSRVGETQYF. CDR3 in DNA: TGTGCCAGCAGCCGGGTAGGGGAGACCCAGTACTTC.

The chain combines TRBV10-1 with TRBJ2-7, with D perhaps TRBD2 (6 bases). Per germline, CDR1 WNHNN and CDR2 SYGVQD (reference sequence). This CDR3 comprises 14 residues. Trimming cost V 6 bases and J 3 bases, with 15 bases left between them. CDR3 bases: TGCGCCAGCAGCGCAGGGACTTCCCTCTACGAGCAGTACTTC. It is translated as CASSAGTSLYEQYF.

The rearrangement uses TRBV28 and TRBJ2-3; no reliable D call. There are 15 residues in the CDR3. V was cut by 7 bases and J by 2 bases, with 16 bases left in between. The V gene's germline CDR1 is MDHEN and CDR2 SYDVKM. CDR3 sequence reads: CASNPTGRVTDTQYF. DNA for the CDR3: TGTGCCAGCAACCCCACCGGTAGGGTCACAGATACGCAGTATTTT.

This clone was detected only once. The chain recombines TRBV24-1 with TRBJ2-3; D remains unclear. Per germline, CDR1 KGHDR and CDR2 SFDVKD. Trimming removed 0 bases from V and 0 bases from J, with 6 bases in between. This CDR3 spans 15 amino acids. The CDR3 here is CATSDLHGSTDTQYF. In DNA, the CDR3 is TGTGCCACCAGTGATTTGCATGGGAGCACAGATACGCAGTATTTT.

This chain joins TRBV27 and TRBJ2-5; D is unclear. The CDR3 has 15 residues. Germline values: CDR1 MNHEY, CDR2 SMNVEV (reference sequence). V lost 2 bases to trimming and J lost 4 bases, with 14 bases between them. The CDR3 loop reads CASSLRGPWAETQYF. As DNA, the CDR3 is TGTGCCAGCAGTTTACGAGGACCGTGGGCAGAGACCCAGTACTTC.

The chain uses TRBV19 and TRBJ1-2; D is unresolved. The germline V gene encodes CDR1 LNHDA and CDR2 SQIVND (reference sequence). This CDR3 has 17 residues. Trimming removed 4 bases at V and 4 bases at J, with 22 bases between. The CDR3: CASSKILPELYAYGYTF. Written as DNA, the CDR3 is TGTGCCAGTAGTAAGATTTTGCCAGAGCTTTACGCCTATGGCTACACCTTC.

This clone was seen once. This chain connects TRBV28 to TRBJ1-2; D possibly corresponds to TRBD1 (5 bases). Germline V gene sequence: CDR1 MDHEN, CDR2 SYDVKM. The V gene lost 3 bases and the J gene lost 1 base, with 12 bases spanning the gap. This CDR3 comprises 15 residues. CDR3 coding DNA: TGTGCCAGCAGTTTCCGACAGCTATTTAACTATGGCTACACCTTC. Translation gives CASSFRQLFNYGYTF.

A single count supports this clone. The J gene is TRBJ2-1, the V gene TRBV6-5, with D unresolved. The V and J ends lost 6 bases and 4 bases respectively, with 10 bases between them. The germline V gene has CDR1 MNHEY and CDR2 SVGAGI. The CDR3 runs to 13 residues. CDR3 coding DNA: TGTGCCAGCAGATCGATCCAGTACAATGAGCAGTTCTTC. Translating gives CASRSIQYNEQFF.

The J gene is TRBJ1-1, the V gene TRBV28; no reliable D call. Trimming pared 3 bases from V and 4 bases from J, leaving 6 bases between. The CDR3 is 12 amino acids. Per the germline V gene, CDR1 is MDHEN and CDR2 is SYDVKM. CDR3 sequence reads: CASSFTITEAFF. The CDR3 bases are TGTGCCAGCAGTTTCACTATCACTGAAGCTTTCTTT.

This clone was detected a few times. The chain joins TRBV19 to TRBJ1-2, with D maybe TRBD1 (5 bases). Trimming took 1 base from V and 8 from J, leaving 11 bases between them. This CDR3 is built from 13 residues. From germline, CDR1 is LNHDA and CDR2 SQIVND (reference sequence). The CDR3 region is CASSIAGSSGYTF. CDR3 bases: TGTGCCAGTAGTATAGCAGGGAGCAGCGGCTACACCTTC.

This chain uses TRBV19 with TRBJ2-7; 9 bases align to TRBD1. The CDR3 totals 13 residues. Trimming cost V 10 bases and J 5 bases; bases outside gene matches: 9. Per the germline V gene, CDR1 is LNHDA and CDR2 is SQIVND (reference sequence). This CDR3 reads CATRGTGRNEQYF. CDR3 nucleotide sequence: TGTGCCACCAGAGGGACAGGGAGAAACGAGCAGTACTTC.

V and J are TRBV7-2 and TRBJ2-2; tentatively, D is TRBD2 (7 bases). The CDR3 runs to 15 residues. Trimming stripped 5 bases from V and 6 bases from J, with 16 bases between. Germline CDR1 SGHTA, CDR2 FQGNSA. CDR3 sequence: CASSRGAGVAGELFF. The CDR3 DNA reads TGTGCCAGCAGCCGGGGGGCGGGGGTCGCCGGGGAGCTGTTTTTT. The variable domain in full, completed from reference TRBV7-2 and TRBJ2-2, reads GAGVSQSPSNKVTEKGKDVELRCDPISGHTALYWYRQSLGQGLEFLIYFQGNSAPDKSGLPSDRFSAERTGGSVSTLTIQRTQQEDSAVYLCASSRGAGVAGELFFGEGSRLTVL.

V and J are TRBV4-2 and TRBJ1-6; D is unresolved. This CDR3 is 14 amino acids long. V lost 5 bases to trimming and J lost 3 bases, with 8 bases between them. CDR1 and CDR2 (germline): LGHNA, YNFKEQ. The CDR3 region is CASSYDIYNSPLHF. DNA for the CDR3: TGTGCCAGCAGCTATGATATCTATAATTCACCCCTCCACTTT.

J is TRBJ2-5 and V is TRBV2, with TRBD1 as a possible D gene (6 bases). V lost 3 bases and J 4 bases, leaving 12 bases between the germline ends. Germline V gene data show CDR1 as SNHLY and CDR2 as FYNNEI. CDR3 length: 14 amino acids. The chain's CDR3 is CASSDKGVGETQYF. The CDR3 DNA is TGTGCCAGCAGTGACAAGGGGGTCGGAGAGACCCAGTACTTC.

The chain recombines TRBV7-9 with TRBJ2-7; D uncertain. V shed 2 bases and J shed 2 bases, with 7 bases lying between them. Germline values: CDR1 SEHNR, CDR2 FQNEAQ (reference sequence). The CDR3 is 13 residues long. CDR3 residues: CASSLSSTYEQYV. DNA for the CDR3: TGTGCCAGCAGCTTATCCAGTACCTACGAGCAGTACGTC.

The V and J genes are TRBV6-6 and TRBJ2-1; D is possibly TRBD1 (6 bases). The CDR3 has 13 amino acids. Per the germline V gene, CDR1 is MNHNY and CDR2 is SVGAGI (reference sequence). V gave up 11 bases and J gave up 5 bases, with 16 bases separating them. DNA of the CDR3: TGTGCCTGCGTGAAGGGGGAGAACAATGAGCAGTTCTTC. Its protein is CACVKGENNEQFF.

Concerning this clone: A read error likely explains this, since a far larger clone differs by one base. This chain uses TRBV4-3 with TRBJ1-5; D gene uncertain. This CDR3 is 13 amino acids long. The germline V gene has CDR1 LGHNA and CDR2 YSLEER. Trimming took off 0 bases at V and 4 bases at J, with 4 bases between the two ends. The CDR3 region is CASSQDENQPQHF. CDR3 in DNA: TGCGCCAGCAGCCAAGATGAGAATCAGCCCCAGCATTTT.

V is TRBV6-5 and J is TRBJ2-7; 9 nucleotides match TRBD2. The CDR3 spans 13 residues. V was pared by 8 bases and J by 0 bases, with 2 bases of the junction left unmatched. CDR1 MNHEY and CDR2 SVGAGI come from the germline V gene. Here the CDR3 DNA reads TGTGCCAGCTTGCGGGAGGGCTCCTACGAGCAGTACTTC. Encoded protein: CASLREGSYEQYF.